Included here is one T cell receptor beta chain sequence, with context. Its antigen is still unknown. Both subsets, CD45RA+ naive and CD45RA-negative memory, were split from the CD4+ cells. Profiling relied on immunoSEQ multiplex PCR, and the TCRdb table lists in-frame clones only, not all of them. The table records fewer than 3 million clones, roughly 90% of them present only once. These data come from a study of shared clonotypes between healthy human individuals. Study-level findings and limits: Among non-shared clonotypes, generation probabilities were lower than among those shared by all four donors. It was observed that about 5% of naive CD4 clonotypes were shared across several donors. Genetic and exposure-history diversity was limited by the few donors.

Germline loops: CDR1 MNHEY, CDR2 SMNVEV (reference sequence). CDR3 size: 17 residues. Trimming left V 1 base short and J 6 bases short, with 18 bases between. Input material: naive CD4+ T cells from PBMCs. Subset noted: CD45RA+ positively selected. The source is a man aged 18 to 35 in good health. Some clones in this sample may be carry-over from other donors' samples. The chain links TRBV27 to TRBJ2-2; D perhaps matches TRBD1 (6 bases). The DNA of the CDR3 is TGTGCCAGCAGTTTATACAGGGTTGATTCCAGATCCGGGGAGCTGTTTTTT. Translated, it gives CASSLYRVDSRSGELFF.